A selection of T cell receptor beta chains follows, all from one sample in a study of response to subunit inactivated influenza vaccine. TCRdb recomputed calls from the RT-PCR reads with MiXCR, one row per CDR3 protein. In the table there are some 570,000 distinct CDR3 sequences, approximately 10% of which are singletons. In addition, the sample was reused for a study of T cells expressing NK-cell markers.

The sample in question was PBMCs from blood, obtained on the day of vaccination. These receptors came from a man between 45 and 60 years old who received an inactivated influenza vaccine. The CDR3 runs from the conserved cysteine through the conserved F or W. The order of the fields is V gene, J gene, clone size, D gene, CDR3 DNA, CDR3 protein. A D gene is named only where the DNA matches it firmly. Rows may omit the clone size; those that give it use once, few, many or a size class.

>TRBV20-1|TRBJ1-4|-|-
TGCAGTGCTAAACCCGACAGCCATAATGAAAAACTGTTTTTT
CSAKPDSHNEKLFF
>TRBV12-3/TRBV12-4|TRBJ2-5|many|TRBD2
TGTGCCAGCAGTCCCTCTGGGCTAGCGGGCGTCGAGACCCAGTACTTC
CASSPSGLAGVETQYF
>TRBV20-1|TRBJ2-5|-|TRBD1
TGCAGTGCTAGAGGCATCGGACAGGGGGTTCAAGAGACCCAGTACTTC
CSARGIGQGVQETQYF
>TRBV7-3|TRBJ2-1|many|-
TGTGCCAGCAGCTTAACGGCTAGTCGATCGGCTTACAATGAGCAGTTCTTC
CASSLTASRSAYNEQFF
>TRBV20-1|TRBJ2-7|-|-
TGCAGTGCTAGATCGCTAGCGACCCACGAGCAGTACTTC
CSARSLATHEQYF
>TRBV6-2/TRBV6-3|TRBJ2-1|-|-
TGTGCCAGCAGTTACCTTTTAGGGAAATCCTACAATGAGCAGTTCTTC
CASSYLLGKSYNEQFF
>TRBV7-9|TRBJ2-5|few|-
TGTGCCAGCAGCTTAGAGCATGGAGAGACCCAGTACTTC
CASSLEHGETQYF
>TRBV29-1|TRBJ2-3|-|-
TGCAGCGTTGAAGAGGGCAGCACAGATACGCAGTATTTT
CSVEEGSTDTQYF
>TRBV6-2/TRBV6-3|TRBJ2-1|few|TRBD2
TGTGCCAGCATGGCGGGTAGCGGGGGTAGGAATGAGCAGTTCTTC
CASMAGSGGRNEQFF
>TRBV20-1|TRBJ1-2|few|TRBD1
TGCAGTGCTAGGGCAGGGGGCTATGGCTACACCTTC
CSARAGGYGYTF
>TRBV5-4|TRBJ2-2|many|-
TGTGCCAGCAGCTTTGGAGGGAGGCGTACCGGGGAGCTGTTTTTT
CASSFGGRRTGELFF
>TRBV29-1|TRBJ1-2|few|-
TGCAGCGTTGATCTGGAACATGGCTACACCTTC
CSVDLEHGYTF
>TRBV15|TRBJ2-5|few|TRBD1
TGTGCCACCAGCAGAGGTCGGCGACAGGGGTTTCTTTACCAAGAGACCCAGTACTTC
CATSRGRRQGFLYQETQYF
>TRBV6-5|TRBJ1-2|few|TRBD1
TGTGCCAGCAGTTACGACAGGGTATCTAACTATGGCTACACCTTC
CASSYDRVSNYGYTF
>TRBV12-3/TRBV12-4|TRBJ2-2|few|-
TGTGCCAGCAGTTTAAAGTGGAGCGGGGAGCTGTTTTTT
CASSLKWSGELFF
>TRBV6-2/TRBV6-3|TRBJ1-2|-|-
TGTGCCAGCAGCCACGAGGCTGCTGGCTATGGCTACACCTTC
CASSHEAAGYGYTF
>TRBV11-2|TRBJ2-5|-|-
TGTGCCAGCGCTCGACCTGGTGGGGGCTCGAAGACCCAGTACTTC
CASARPGGGSKTQYF
>TRBV20-1|TRBJ2-3|-|-
TGCAGTGCTAGGCCCTCCCGGGACCTGGGCACAGATACGCAGTATTTT
CSARPSRDLGTDTQYF
>TRBV4-3|TRBJ2-2|-|-
TGCGCCAGCAGCCCATCCCCTCAGCGTAGCACCGGGGAGCTGTTTTTT
CASSPSPQRSTGELFF
>TRBV19|TRBJ1-1|-|TRBD1
TGTGCCAGTATCAGCCGGGACAGCTACACGAACACTGAAGCTTTCTTT
CASISRDSYTNTEAFF
>TRBV7-9|TRBJ2-1|few|-
TGTGCCAGCACCTCAGGGGAGGGTCGCTACAATGAGCAGTTCTTC
CASTSGEGRYNEQFF
>TRBV20-1|TRBJ1-5|few|TRBD1
TGCAGTGCTCAAGGACAGGGGGCATCCCTAGCGGGCAATCAGCCCCAGCATTTT
CSAQGQGASLAGNQPQHF
>TRBV7-2|TRBJ2-7|few|-
TGTGCCAGCAGCCCGAGTAGGGCTGCTTTTTACGAGCAGTACTTC
CASSPSRAAFYEQYF
>TRBV7-3|TRBJ2-1|-|-
TGTGCCAGCAGCGAAACGGCCCTCCCGGATGAGCAGTTCTTC
CASSETALPDEQFF
>TRBV5-1|TRBJ1-3|many|-
TGCGCCAGCAGCTCTACAGACCCCTCTCGGAACACCATATATTTT
CASSSTDPSRNTIYF
>TRBV3-1|TRBJ1-6|-|-
TGTGCCAGCAGCCACGGACAGCTATATAATTCACCCCTCCACTTT
CASSHGQLYNSPLHF